These T cell receptor beta chains were read from a single sample in a study of sequential checkpoint blockade in melanoma. Profiled with immunoSEQ multiplex PCR; TCRdb holds only in-frame clones, not every one. The sample comprises about 18,000 clones, roughly 73% of which are singletons, and 4% to 6% rests with the top ten. Sample: tumor tissue (inferred from file names), taken from a patient given nivolumab and ipilimumab in sequence. The receptors were sampled from a human donor with melanoma. Each CDR3 is given with its conserved first and last residue. D genes are given only for firm matches. Clone size appears in some rows only: once, few, many, or a class for an expanded clone.

V: TRBV29-1; size: NA; J: TRBJ2-7; D: NA; length: 13; CDR3: CSVGRGLNYEQYF; DNA: TGCAGCGTTGGTCGGGGGCTAAACTACGAGCAGTACTTC
V: TRBV6-4; size: NA; J: TRBJ1-5; D: TRBD1; length: 15; CDR3: CASSYSGTGNQPQHF; DNA: TGTGCCAGCAGTTACTCCGGGACAGGAAATCAGCCCCAGCATTTT
V: TRBV6-8; size: NA; J: TRBJ2-5; D: TRBD2; length: 13; CDR3: CASSVREEETQYF; DNA: TGTGCCAGCAGCGTACGGGAGGAAGAGACCCAGTACTTC
V: TRBV11-3; size: NA; J: TRBJ2-7; D: TRBD1; length: 15; CDR3: CASSLVGTGGYEQYF; DNA: TGTGCCAGCAGCTTAGTAGGGACAGGGGGGTACGAGCAGTACTTC
V: TRBV27; size: NA; J: TRBJ2-6; D: NA; length: 16; CDR3: CASSFRRFSGANVLTF; DNA: TGTGCCAGCAGTTTCAGGCGATTCTCCGGGGCCAACGTCCTGACTTTC
V: TRBV9; size: few; J: TRBJ1-4; D: NA; length: 13; CDR3: CASMTELNEKLFF; DNA: TGTGCCAGCATGACGGAACTTAATGAAAAACTGTTTTTT
V: TRBV12-1; size: NA; J: TRBJ2-1; D: NA; length: 17; CDR3: CASSFATSGRSYNEQFF; DNA: TGTGCCAGCAGCTTTGCGACTAGCGGGAGATCCTACAATGAGCAGTTCTTC
V: TRBV6-8; size: medium-sized; J: TRBJ1-4; D: NA; length: 15; CDR3: CASSTLMSGSEKLFF; DNA: TGTGCCAGCAGTACTCTCATGTCAGGGAGCGAAAAACTGTTTTTT
V: TRBV30; size: NA; J: TRBJ2-7; D: TRBD1; length: 15; CDR3: CAWRPIWGQFDEQYF; DNA: TGTGCCTGGAGACCGATCTGGGGACAGTTCGACGAGCAGTACTTC
V: TRBV2; size: NA; J: TRBJ2-5; D: NA; length: 14; CDR3: CASRNADLQETQYF; DNA: TGTGCCAGCAGAAACGCGGACTTACAAGAGACCCAGTACTTC
V: TRBV6-9; size: once; J: TRBJ1-4; D: NA; length: 15; CDR3: CASKRDLATNEKLFF; DNA: TGTGCCAGCAAGAGAGACCTTGCAACTAATGAAAAACTGTTTTTT
V: TRBV30; size: few; J: TRBJ1-2; D: NA; length: 13; CDR3: CAWSVLRGGGYTF; DNA: TGTGCCTGGAGTGTACTCCGGGGGGGTGGCTACACCTTC
V: TRBV5-1; size: NA; J: TRBJ2-1; D: NA; length: 14; CDR3: CASSSDSEINEQFF; DNA: TGCGCCAGCAGCTCGGACAGCGAAATCAATGAGCAGTTCTTC
V: TRBV6-8; size: few; J: TRBJ2-6; D: TRBD2; length: 17; CDR3: CASSYSAGGPGANVLTF; DNA: TGTGCCAGCAGTTACTCTGCGGGGGGCCCTGGGGCCAACGTCCTGACTTTC
V: TRBV30; size: NA; J: TRBJ2-3; D: NA; length: 14; CDR3: CAWSLNSRTDTQYF; DNA: TGTGCCTGGAGTCTGAACTCCCGCACAGATACGCAGTATTTT
V: TRBV5-1; size: NA; J: TRBJ2-5; D: NA; length: 16; CDR3: CASSLAASSMSETQYF; DNA: TGCGCCAGCAGCTTGGCGGCTAGCTCAATGTCGGAGACCCAGTACTTC
V: TRBV15; size: few; J: TRBJ2-7; D: NA; length: 15; CDR3: CATSRGWGASNEQYF; DNA: TGTGCCACCAGCAGAGGTTGGGGGGCGTCGAACGAGCAGTACTTC
V: TRBV6-8; size: NA; J: TRBJ2-2; D: NA; length: 14; CDR3: CASSSAGWAGELFF; DNA: TGTGCCAGCAGTTCCGCTGGTTGGGCCGGGGAGCTGTTTTTT
V: TRBV11-3; size: NA; J: TRBJ2-1; D: TRBD2; length: 16; CDR3: CASSLASLAGYNEQFF; DNA: TGTGCCAGCAGCTTGGCGAGCCTAGCGGGTTACAATGAGCAGTTCTTC
V: TRBV7-5; size: NA; J: TRBJ2-3; D: NA; length: 14; CDR3: CASSVDSGGDTQYF; DNA: TGTGCCAGCAGCGTCGACTCCGGAGGGGATACGCAGTATTTT
V: TRBV6-8; size: NA; J: TRBJ1-4; D: NA; length: 17; CDR3: CASSPLITPTSNEKLFF; DNA: TGTGCCAGCAGTCCCCTGATTACCCCGACGTCTAATGAAAAACTGTTTTTT
V: TRBV7-5; size: NA; J: TRBJ2-3; D: NA; length: 17; CDR3: CASSLMSLAGSTDTQYF; DNA: TGTGCCAGCAGCTTGATGAGTCTAGCGGGCAGCACAGATACGCAGTATTTT
V: TRBV5-1; size: once; J: TRBJ2-5; D: TRBD1; length: 14; CDR3: CASSGTGGQETQYF; DNA: TGCGCCAGCAGCGGGACAGGGGGGCAAGAGACCCAGTACTTC
V: TRBV9; size: NA; J: TRBJ1-1; D: NA; length: 13; CDR3: CASGVIRNTEAFF; DNA: TGTGCCAGCGGGGTTATCCGAAACACTGAAGCTTTCTTT
V: TRBV5-1; size: NA; J: TRBJ2-1; D: TRBD2; length: 14; CDR3: CASSLPSGHNEQFF; DNA: TGCGCCAGCAGCTTGCCTAGCGGGCACAATGAGCAGTTCTTC
V: TRBV6-7; size: NA; J: TRBJ1-1; D: NA; length: 11; CDR3: CASTNGVEAFF; DNA: TGTGCCAGCACCAACGGAGTAGAAGCTTTCTTT
V: TRBV11-3; size: medium-sized; J: TRBJ2-7; D: TRBD2; length: 14; CDR3: CASRGAGGLGEQYF; DNA: TGTGCCAGCAGAGGAGCGGGAGGGCTAGGCGAGCAGTACTTC